This T cell receptor (beta chain) was sequenced for a study of blood T cell repertoires in COVID-19. The CDR3 runs 14 residues. The ends lost 2 bases at V and 7 bases at J; junction bases unmatched: 7. The germline V gene has CDR1 MDHEN and CDR2 SYDVKM. Produced via immunoSEQ multiplex PCR; TCRdb's table is partial and in-frame only. The sample consists of roughly 250,000 clones, approximately 91% of them appearing once. This clone was seen only once. This sequence originates from a middle-aged woman who had recovered from COVID-19. The sequenced material came from peripheral blood. The chain recombines TRBV28 with TRBJ1-2, with TRBD1 identical over 7 bases. CDR3: CASSLTGVWGGYTF. The DNA of the CDR3 is TGTGCCAGCAGTTTAACAGGGGTATGGGGTGGCTACACCTTC.